At least ten counts were recorded for the clone carrying this T cell receptor (beta chain). Antigen unknown. Amplification of TCR alpha and beta CDR3 regions from RNA used iRepertoire nested multiplex PCR. TCRdb reanalysed the multiplex PCR reads using MiXCR and keeps one entry per CDR3 protein. The sample carries roughly 200,000 distinct CDR3 sequences, around 45% recorded once. After removal of 0 bases from V and 5 bases from J, the junction contained 3 bases not matched to a gene. CDR3 size: 14 residues. Germline assignment: CDR1 GTSNPN and CDR2 SVGIG (reference sequence). This entry comes from a study of glioma-infiltrating T cells. Whole-study results and caveats: Gliomas, especially low-grade, showed above-expected tissue-blood divergence; non-neoplastic patients showed below.

The sample was glioma tissue, nonneoplastic brain tissue, or PBMCs (not recorded which). The TCR comes from a human donor with low-grade glioma or glioblastoma, undergoing nonglioma brain surgery, or in good health (not recorded which). The chain carries TRBV30 and TRBJ2-5; 10 positions agree with TRBD2. The CDR3 coding sequence is TGTGCCTGGAGTGTGTTAGCGGGAGGCGAGACCCAGTACTTC. It is translated as CAWSVLAGGETQYF.